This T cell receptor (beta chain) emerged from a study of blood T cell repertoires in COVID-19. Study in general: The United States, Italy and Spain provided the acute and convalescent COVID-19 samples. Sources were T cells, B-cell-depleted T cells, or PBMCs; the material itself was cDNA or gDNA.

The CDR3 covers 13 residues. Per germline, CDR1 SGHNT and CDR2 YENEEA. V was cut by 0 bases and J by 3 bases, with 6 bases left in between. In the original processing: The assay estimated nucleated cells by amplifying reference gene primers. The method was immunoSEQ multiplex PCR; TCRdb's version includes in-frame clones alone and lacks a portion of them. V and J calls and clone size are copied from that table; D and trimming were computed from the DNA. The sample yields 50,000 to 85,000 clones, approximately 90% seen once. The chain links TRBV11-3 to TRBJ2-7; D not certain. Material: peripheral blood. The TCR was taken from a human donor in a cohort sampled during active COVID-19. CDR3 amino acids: CASSLDYSYEQYF. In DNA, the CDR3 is TGTGCCAGCAGCTTAGATTACAGCTACGAGCAGTACTTC.